This T cell receptor (beta chain) was sequenced for a study of T cells in localized non-small cell lung cancer. Study outcomes and limitations: Clonality of T cells reached its maximum in uninvolved adjacent lung, surpassing tumor. A median of around 58 clones ranked among the top 100 in tumor appeared in adjacent lung. Because researchers sequenced only one region of the tumor, heterogeneity is still possible. Elevated circulating T cell density in blood was associated with longer overall survival.

Trimming pared 5 bases from V and 7 bases from J, leaving 14 bases between. CDR3 length: 13 amino acids. Germline-derived CDR1 and CDR2 are SGHAT and FQNNGV. Only a few counts were recorded for this clone. Its matching antigen is unknown. The protocol was immunoSEQ multiplex PCR, while the TCRdb copy is restricted to in-frame clones and leaves out a portion. The data hold tens of thousands of clones, with approximately 80% observed a single time. The sample was peripheral blood, taken before any cancer treatment. The receptor comes from a male donor at least 60 years old with stage II squamous cell lung carcinoma. V and J are TRBV11-2 and TRBJ1-2; tentatively, D is TRBD1 (5 bases). CDR3 nucleotide sequence: TGTGCCAGCAGCAGGGGACCTCTCAGTGGCTACACCTTC. Translated: CASSRGPLSGYTF.